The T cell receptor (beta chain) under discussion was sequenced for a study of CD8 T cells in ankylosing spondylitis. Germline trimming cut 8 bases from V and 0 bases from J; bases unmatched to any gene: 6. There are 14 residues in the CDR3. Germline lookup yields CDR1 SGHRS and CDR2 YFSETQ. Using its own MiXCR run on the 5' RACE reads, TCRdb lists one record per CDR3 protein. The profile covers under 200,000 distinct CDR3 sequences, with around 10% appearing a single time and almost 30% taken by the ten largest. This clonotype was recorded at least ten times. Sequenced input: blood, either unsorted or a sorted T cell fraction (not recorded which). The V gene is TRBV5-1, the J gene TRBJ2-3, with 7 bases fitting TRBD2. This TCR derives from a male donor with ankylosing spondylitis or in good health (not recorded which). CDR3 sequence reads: CASKGGTSTDTQYF. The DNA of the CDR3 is TGCGCCAGTAAGGGAGGGACTAGCACAGATACGCAGTATTTT. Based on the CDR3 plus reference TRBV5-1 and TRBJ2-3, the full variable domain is KAGVTQTPRYLIKTRGQQVTLSCSPISGHRSVSWYQQTPGQGLQFLFEYFSETQRNKGNFPGRFSGRQFSNSRSEMNVSTLELGDSALYLCASKGGTSTDTQYFGPGTRLTVL.